The rows below give T cell receptor beta chains drawn from one sample of a study of OX40 agonist ivuxolimab in advanced cancers. TCRdb's table, derived via immunoSEQ multiplex PCR, lists solely in-frame clones and lacks some. The repertoire holds around 20,000 clones, with 74% as singletons. Sequenced material: CD4+ or CD8+ T cells sorted from blood, taken in a trial of the OX40 agonist ivuxolimab. The receptors were sampled from an adult with an advanced solid tumor such as melanoma, head and neck, liver or kidney cancer. Both conserved end residues are part of each CDR3. Fields, in order: CDR3 protein, CDR3 DNA, clone size, CDR3 length, D gene, V gene, J gene. D genes are given only for firm matches. Clone sizes are given selectively: once, few, many, or a class where the clone is expanded.

CASSSLIVAAGSGELFF	TGTGCCAGCAGCTCCCTTATAGTCGCGGCGGGGTCCGGGGAGCTGTTTTTT	.	17	.	TRBV7-2	TRBJ2-2
CASSLVTSPYEQYF	TGTGCCAGCAGCTTGGTTACCTCGCCCTACGAGCAGTACTTC	.	14	.	TRBV5-5	TRBJ2-7
CASAPGTDSYEQYF	TGCGCCAGCGCCCCAGGGACCGACTCCTACGAGCAGTACTTC	.	14	.	TRBV5-1	TRBJ2-7
CASSIDYSSYEQYF	TGTGCCAGTAGTATCGACTATAGCTCCTACGAGCAGTACTTC	few	14	.	TRBV19	TRBJ2-7
CASSLTGGFYKETQYF	TGTGCCAGCAGCTTGACAGGGGGTTTTTATAAAGAGACCCAGTACTTC	.	16	TRBD1	TRBV2	TRBJ2-5
CATSSRGGVSNQPQHF	TGTGCCACCAGCTCCAGAGGAGGGGTGAGCAATCAGCCCCAGCATTTT	medium-sized	16	.	TRBV15	TRBJ1-5
CASSWEYGADTQYF	TGTGCCAGCAGCTGGGAATATGGCGCAGATACGCAGTATTTT	.	14	.	TRBV5-4	TRBJ2-3
CASSLGTSGYNEQFF	TGTGCCAGCAGCCTCGGGACTAGCGGTTACAATGAGCAGTTCTTC	once	15	TRBD2	TRBV5-4	TRBJ2-1
CASSLDPGLTQYF	TGTGCCAGCAGCTTAGATCCCGGACTAACCCAGTATTTT	.	13	.	TRBV7-6	TRBJ2-3
CASSEVFQVDDIQYF	TGTGCCAGCAGTGAAGTTTTCCAGGTTGATGACATTCAGTACTTC	few	15	.	TRBV2	TRBJ2-4
CASSVAPSGGYNEQFF	TGTGCCAGCAGCGTAGCCCCTAGCGGGGGGTATAATGAGCAGTTCTTC	once	16	TRBD2	TRBV9	TRBJ2-1
CASSPGLISNQPQHF	TGTGCCAGTAGTCCTGGACTCATTAGCAATCAGCCCCAGCATTTT	.	15	.	TRBV19	TRBJ1-5
CASKSTGRPSEQFF	TGTGCCAGCAAGTCGACAGGGAGGCCGAGTGAGCAGTTCTTC	.	14	.	TRBV28	TRBJ2-1
CASSLSPQETQYF	TGTGCCAGCAGTTTATCACCTCAAGAGACCCAGTACTTC	few	13	.	TRBV27	TRBJ2-5
CASSSPRDNLYGYTF	TGTGCCAGCAGCTCCCCCCGGGACAACCTATATGGCTACACCTTC	.	15	.	TRBV7-9	TRBJ1-2
CAIKVPGELFF	TGCGCCATCAAAGTTCCCGGGGAGCTGTTTTTT	.	11	.	TRBV10-2	TRBJ2-2
CASRGTSGYNEQFF	TGTGCCAGCAGGGGGACTAGCGGTTACAATGAGCAGTTCTTC	.	14	TRBD2	TRBV28	TRBJ2-1
CASSRLPGDLLNTEAFF	TGCGCCAGCAGTCGACTGCCCGGGGACCTCCTGAACACTGAAGCTTTCTTT	.	17	.	TRBV23-1	TRBJ1-1
CASSPGQTHTQYF	TGTGCCAGCAGTCCGGGACAGACGCATACGCAGTATTTT	.	13	TRBD1	TRBV27	TRBJ2-3
CASSPPGHLYEQYF	TGTGCCAGCTCACCACCGGGGCACCTCTACGAGCAGTACTTC	.	14	.	TRBV18	TRBJ2-7
CASRGEDTQYF	TGTGCCAGCAGAGGCGAAGATACGCAGTATTTT	.	11	.	TRBV7-8	TRBJ2-3
CASSHSPPPRYEQYF	TGTGCCAGCAGCCACTCACCCCCCCCGCGCTACGAGCAGTACTTC	.	15	.	TRBV28	TRBJ2-7
CASSAGLVVETQYF	TGTGCCAGCAGCGCGGGACTAGTGGTGGAGACCCAGTACTTC	.	14	TRBD2	TRBV5-6	TRBJ2-5
CASSPTGAFTGELFF	TGTGCCAGCTCACCGACAGGGGCCTTCACCGGGGAGCTGTTTTTT	once	15	TRBD1	TRBV18	TRBJ2-2
CASTHRANGGEAFF	TGTGCCAGCACCCACAGGGCAAACGGGGGAGAAGCTTTCTTT	few	14	.	TRBV19	TRBJ1-1
CASSLEIGATTEAFF	TGTGCCAGCAGCTTAGAAATCGGGGCCACCACTGAAGCTTTCTTT	few	15	.	TRBV7-2	TRBJ1-1
CASSEGGRYNEQFF	TGCGCCAGCAGTGAAGGGGGCAGGTACAATGAGCAGTTCTTC	.	14	TRBD1	TRBV10-2	TRBJ2-1
CASSDRSRGRAEAFF	TGTGCCAGTAGTGACAGGTCCCGAGGGAGGGCTGAAGCTTTCTTT	.	15	.	TRBV19	TRBJ1-1
CASSHLAGQETQYF	TGCGCCAGCAGCCATCTGGCCGGGCAAGAGACCCAGTACTTC	.	14	.	TRBV4-3	TRBJ2-5
CASSLLSVNTEAFF	TGTGCCAGCAGTTTACTGTCGGTGAACACTGAAGCTTTCTTT	few	14	.	TRBV27	TRBJ1-1
CASSSDLAGGSYNEQFF	TGTGCCAGCAGCTCCGACCTAGCGGGAGGTTCATACAATGAGCAGTTCTTC	.	17	TRBD2	TRBV7-3	TRBJ2-1
CASSQVNSPNTDTQYF	TGCGCCAGCAGCCAAGTTAATAGCCCGAACACAGATACGCAGTATTTT	.	16	.	TRBV4-3	TRBJ2-3
CASSQDMAGPSYNEQFF	TGCGCCAGCAGCCAAGATATGGCGGGACCCTCCTACAATGAGCAGTTCTTC	.	17	.	TRBV4-1	TRBJ2-1
CSVPGRDYGYTF	TGCAGCGTTCCGGGCAGGGACTATGGCTACACCTTC	.	12	.	TRBV29-1	TRBJ1-2
CASSSLAGGPVNEQFF	TGTGCCAGCAGTTCCTTAGCGGGAGGGCCGGTAAATGAGCAGTTCTTC	.	16	TRBD2	TRBV6-6	TRBJ2-1
CASSVTGNRDDEQFF	TGTGCCAGCAGCGTAACGGGAAACAGGGACGATGAGCAGTTCTTC	.	15	.	TRBV9	TRBJ2-1
CASSGQSYEQYF	TGTGCCAGCAGCGGACAGTCCTACGAGCAGTACTTC	.	12	.	TRBV5-6	TRBJ2-7
CASSVTSGNEQFF	TGTGCCAGCAGTGTTACTAGCGGGAATGAGCAGTTCTTC	many	13	TRBD2	TRBV28	TRBJ2-1
CASSVETNTEAFF	TGTGCCAGCAGCGTAGAGACGAACACTGAAGCTTTCTTT	.	13	.	TRBV9	TRBJ1-1
CASSAETTGNYGYTF	TGTGCCAGCAGCGCGGAGACGACAGGGAACTATGGCTACACCTTC	.	15	TRBD1	TRBV11-2	TRBJ1-2
CASSHMTGGDGYTF	TGCGCCAGCAGCCATATGACAGGGGGCGATGGCTACACCTTC	few	14	TRBD1	TRBV5-1	TRBJ1-2
CASSLAYRTGVYGYTF	TGTGCCAGCAGCTTGGCATATAGGACAGGGGTCTATGGCTACACCTTC	once	16	TRBD1	TRBV5-4	TRBJ1-2
CASSQGTSGNNEQFF	TGCGCCAGCAGCCAAGGGACTAGCGGGAACAATGAGCAGTTCTTC	.	15	TRBD2	TRBV4-1	TRBJ2-1
CAIRKQGSSYEQYF	TGTGCCATCAGAAAACAGGGGAGCTCCTACGAGCAGTACTTC	few	14	TRBD1	TRBV10-3	TRBJ2-7
CASSQGVAGNTIYF	TGTGCCAGCAGCCAGGGTGTAGCTGGAAACACCATATATTTT	medium-sized	14	.	TRBV13	TRBJ1-3
CASSFDSYEQYF	TGCGCCAGCAGTTTCGACAGCTACGAGCAGTACTTC	.	12	.	TRBV10-1	TRBJ2-7
CASSLSHIGGNYEQYF	TGTGCCAGCAGCTTGTCCCACATCGGGGGGAACTACGAGCAGTACTTC	.	16	TRBD2	TRBV7-8	TRBJ2-7
CASSKAQTSSSYEQYF	TGTGCCAGCAGCAAAGCCCAGACATCGAGCTCCTACGAGCAGTACTTC	.	16	.	TRBV21-1	TRBJ2-7
CASTPGGSEKLFF	TGTGCCAGCACGCCGGGCGGTAGTGAAAAACTGTTTTTT	few	13	.	TRBV27	TRBJ1-4
CASSSSWGNQPQHF	TGTGCCAGCAGTTCGTCGTGGGGCAATCAGCCCCAGCATTTT	.	14	.	TRBV27	TRBJ1-5
CASSLGPFSNELFF	TGTGCCAGCAGCTTGGGCCCGTTCTCGAACGAACTGTTTTTT	.	14	.	TRBV5-5	TRBJ1-4
CASSLWHGSKGYEQYF	TGTGCCAGCAGCTTGTGGCACGGGAGTAAAGGCTACGAGCAGTACTTC	.	16	.	TRBV5-4	TRBJ2-7
CASSQIGQGARVDTEAFF	TGCGCCAGCAGCCAGATCGGCCAGGGGGCGCGTGTGGACACTGAAGCTTTCTTT	.	18	TRBD1	TRBV4-1	TRBJ1-1
CASSHVSGGLTDTQYF	TGTGCCAGCAGCCATGTTAGCGGGGGCCTCACAGATACGCAGTATTTT	.	16	TRBD2	TRBV13	TRBJ2-3
CASSPLQGAQDEQYF	TGTGCCAGCAGTCCTTTACAGGGGGCGCAGGACGAGCAGTACTTC	.	15	TRBD1	TRBV6-5	TRBJ2-7
CASSHGTDTQYF	TGTGCCAGCAGCCATGGCACAGATACGCAGTATTTT	.	12	.	TRBV7-9	TRBJ2-3
CASSSGLQETQYF	TGTGCCAGCAGCTCGGGCCTGCAAGAGACCCAGTACTTC	few	13	.	TRBV7-9	TRBJ2-5
CASSAATSYEQYF	TGTGCCAGCAGCGCCGCTACTTCTTACGAGCAGTACTTC	few	13	.	TRBV13	TRBJ2-7